This T cell receptor beta chain was obtained from a study of shared clonotypes between healthy human individuals. Points on this clone: As yet, its antigen is unknown. The sample holds other DNA sequences that translate to the same CDR3.

CD45RO negativity and positive selection for CCR7 defined naive CD8 cells, a population that excluded terminally differentiated effector memory CD45RA+ cells. The study drew all its donors from Caucasian adults living in Nashville, Tennessee. The CDR3 is 13 amino acids. Germline V gives CDR1 LNHDA, CDR2 SQIVND (reference sequence). Trimming at V came to 8 bases and at J to 2 bases, leaving 6 bases not matched to a gene. The protocol was immunoSEQ multiplex PCR, while the TCRdb copy is restricted to in-frame clones and leaves out a portion. This repertoire shows roughly 2,000,000 clones, 80% to 95% found once; its top ten account for roughly 1.7%. Points from the study as a whole: Naive CD4 clonotypes were shared across several donors at 4% to 5%. Tissues were not sampled, only blood, and their repertoires likely differ.

The material sequenced was naive CD8+ T cells from PBMCs. The chain is built from TRBV19 and TRBJ2-7; 7 bases agree with TRBD2. This receptor was taken from a man younger than 35 in good health. Some clones in this sample may be carry-over from other donors' samples. Written as DNA, the CDR3 is TGTGCCAGTTCCGGAAGCGGGGCCTACGAGCAGTACTTC. This sequence encodes CASSGSGAYEQYF.